This is a list of T cell receptor beta chains from one sample in a study of cytomegalovirus exposure and HLA in healthy donors. Measured with immunoSEQ multiplex PCR; TCRdb has only the in-frame clones, and not every one. The sample lists about 160,000 clones; 71% were seen once. The source material was PBMCs. The source of these receptors is a woman in her twenties or thirties in good health and CMV-seronegative. CDR3s include the opening cysteine and the closing phenylalanine or tryptophan. Fields, in order: J gene, D gene, clone size, V gene, CDR3 DNA, CDR3 protein. A D gene is named only where the DNA matches it firmly. Size is omitted from some rows. Given values are once, few, many or a class for expanded clones.

TRBJ1-4,NA,few,TRBV7-6,TGTGCCAGCAGGCGGAACAATCTATCTAATGAAAAACTGTTTTTT,CASRRNNLSNEKLFF
TRBJ2-2,NA,NA,TRBV6-1,TGTGCCAGCATTCCGACACAGTCCACCGGGGAGCTGTTTTTT,CASIPTQSTGELFF
TRBJ1-1,NA,once,TRBV30,TGTGCCTGGAGGACTAAGCGGGTCTACACTGAAGCTTTCTTT,CAWRTKRVYTEAFF
TRBJ2-5,NA,NA,TRBV5-1,TGCGCCAGCAGCTTGACAGGGTACGAGACCCAGTACTTC,CASSLTGYETQYF
TRBJ2-6,NA,NA,TRBV4-1,TGCGCCAGCAGCCAAGATTTAGAGAGGCTCTCTGGGGCCAACGTCCTGACTTTC,CASSQDLERLSGANVLTF
TRBJ2-1,NA,NA,TRBV11-1,TGTGCCAGCAGCGAGCTTACGGAGGGGTCTTACAATGAGCAGTTCTTC,CASSELTEGSYNEQFF
TRBJ2-6,NA,NA,TRBV7-6,TGTGCCAGCAGCCCGAGGAATGGGGCCAACGTCCTGACTTTC,CASSPRNGANVLTF
TRBJ2-7,TRBD2,NA,TRBV6-5,TGTGCCAGCAGTCGGACTAGCGGGAGTACCTACGAGCAGTACTTC,CASSRTSGSTYEQYF
TRBJ2-7,TRBD1,few,TRBV14,TGTGCCAGCAGTCAAGACAGGGTAGTGGACGAGCAGTACTTC,CASSQDRVVDEQYF
TRBJ1-2,NA,few,TRBV29-1,TGCAGCGTTGGTTTTGGAGGGGGCTACACCTTC,CSVGFGGGYTF
TRBJ2-7,TRBD1,few,TRBV4-2,TGTGCCAGCAGCCAGGAGACAGGGGGCGCGAACGAGCAGTACTTC,CASSQETGGANEQYF
TRBJ2-1,NA,NA,TRBV9,TGTGCCAGCAGCGTAGGGTCAGCGGGCAATGAGCAGTTCTTC,CASSVGSAGNEQFF
TRBJ2-3,NA,NA,TRBV18,TGTGCCAGCTCGTCACTAGGACCCCCCGGGTCCACAGATACGCAGTATTTT,CASSSLGPPGSTDTQYF
TRBJ2-7,TRBD2,NA,TRBV7-9,TGTGCCAGCAGCTTAACCAGCGGGGGGCTTTCCTACGAGCAGTACTTC,CASSLTSGGLSYEQYF
TRBJ1-1,TRBD1,few,TRBV5-1,TGCGCCAGCAGCCCTTTACGGGACAGGGGCTTCAACACTGAAGCTTTCTTT,CASSPLRDRGFNTEAFF
TRBJ2-7,NA,NA,TRBV30,TGTGCCTGGAGTGGATACGGGAGTACCTACGAGCAGTACTTC,CAWSGYGSTYEQYF
TRBJ2-7,TRBD2,few,TRBV6-1,TGTGCCAGCAGTGACCCGGGAGGGGGGGTCTACGAGCAGTACTTC,CASSDPGGGVYEQYF
TRBJ1-1,TRBD1,once,TRBV6-5,TGTGCCAGCAGCTCGTGGGACAGAGAAGCTTTCTTT,CASSSWDREAFF
TRBJ1-5,TRBD1,NA,TRBV18,TGTGCCAGCTCACCGATTGGACAGGGGGTCAATCAGCCCCAGCATTTT,CASSPIGQGVNQPQHF
TRBJ2-5,NA,NA,TRBV6-5,TGTGCCAGCACTAGCAAACAAGGGGAGACCCAGTACTTC,CASTSKQGETQYF